Below are 18 T cell receptor beta chains sequenced from a single sample in a study of blood T cells in healthy people across ages. A sample-barcoded 5' primer and a J-beta primer mix were used in a second PCR of roughly 7 to 11 cycles. One entry per CDR3 protein, called by TCRdb with MiXCR from the 5' RACE reads. The table lists roughly 680,000 distinct CDR3 sequences, about 50% of them singletons. Sequences were obtained from blood. Every receptor here comes from a woman older than 75 in good health.

This clonotype was picked up many times. The rearrangement links TRBV20-1 to TRBJ2-3, with 9 nucleotides matching TRBD2. V was clipped by 5 bases and J by 5 bases; unmatched bases: 8. CDR1 DFQATT and CDR2 SNEGSKA come from the germline V gene (reference sequence). The length of the CDR3 is 14 residues. The CDR3 is CSAWSGGPVDTQYF. CDR3 nucleotides: TGCAGTGCTTGGAGCGGGGGGCCCGTAGATACGCAGTATTTT.

This chain's CDR3 is CAWSVARGKMETQYF. The CDR3 DNA reads TGTGCCTGGAGTGTAGCCAGGGGGAAGATGGAGACCCAGTACTTC. This chain links TRBV30 with TRBJ2-5, with 7 bases that match TRBD1. In germline, CDR1 is GTSNPN, CDR2 SVGIG (reference sequence). V dropped 0 bases and J dropped 5; count of bases not matched to a gene: 9. The CDR3 sequence is 15 residues long.

This clonotype has only a few counts. A read error may produce the germline difference seen at one junction end. CDR3 sequence reads: CASSDSIGYEQYF. The CDR3 nucleotides read TGTGCCAGCAGTGACTCTATAGGTTACGAGCAGTACTTC. The chain combines TRBV6-2 or TRBV6-3 with TRBJ2-4; D unclear. The J call may be faulty, since TRBJ2-7 better matches the DNA end. CDR3 size: 13 residues. Germline CDR1 reads MNHEY; CDR2 reads SVGEGT.

This chain uses TRBV29-1 with TRBJ1-2, with 8 bases fitting TRBD1. Germline loops: CDR1 SQVTM, CDR2 ANQGSEA. Trimming at V came to 4 bases and at J to 3 bases, leaving 7 bases not matched to a gene. The CDR3 extends over 14 amino acids. The DNA for the CDR3 is TGCAGCGTTGGGAGCCTGGGACAGGACTATGGCTACACCTTC. It specifies CSVGSLGQDYGYTF. Together with reference TRBV29-1 and TRBJ1-2, the CDR3 gives the full variable domain: SAVISQKPSRDICQRGTSLTIQCQVDSQVTMMFWYRQQPGQSLTLIATANQGSEATYESGFVIDKFPISRPNLTFSTLTVSNMSPEDSSIYLCSVGSLGQDYGYTFGSGTRLTVV.

This clonotype was seen at least ten times. The V call is TRBV29-1, the J call TRBJ1-2; maybe TRBD1 (6 bases). The V end was cut by 4 bases, the J end by 4 bases, with 10 bases between. Germline V CDR1 and CDR2: SQVTM, ANQGSEA. The CDR3 contains 12 residues. The CDR3 region is CSVAATGYGYTF. The CDR3 DNA reads TGCAGCGTTGCGGCGACAGGCTATGGCTACACCTTC.

A remark on this clonotype: The junction does not match germline at one end; this may be a read error. The chain joins TRBV7-6 to TRBJ2-7, with TRBD2 identical over 11 bases. The CDR3 has 16 residues. The germline V gene encodes CDR1 SGHVS and CDR2 FNYEAQ. The CDR3 region is CASSLGLAGGTYEQYF. The CDR3 DNA reads as TGTGCTAGCAGCTTAGGGTTAGCGGGAGGGACCTACGAGCAGTACTTC.

This clonotype was found many times. The chain employs TRBV5-5 and TRBJ2-1; D ambiguous. Germline values: CDR1 SGHKS, CDR2 YYEKEE (reference sequence). Trimming cost V 1 base and J 7 bases, with 6 bases left between them. This CDR3 is built from 12 residues. In DNA form, the CDR3 reads TGTGCCAGCAGCTTGATCCGTAATGAGCAGTTCTTC. Amino acid sequence: CASSLIRNEQFF.

Many counts were recorded for this clonotype. The chain couples TRBV9 to TRBJ2-3; D possibly matches TRBD1 or TRBD2 (5 bases each). Germline assignment: CDR1 SGDLS and CDR2 YYNGEE. The CDR3 contains 12 residues. V lost 0 bases and J lost 12, with 11 bases in between. The CDR3 spells CASSVVGESQYF. DNA for the CDR3: TGTGCCAGCAGCGTAGTGGGGGAGTCACAGTATTTT.

With regard to this clonotype: One end of the junction does not line up with germline, which may come from a read error. The chain links TRBV6-5 to TRBJ1-2; D uncertain. This CDR3 contains 12 residues. CDR1 and CDR2 from the germline V gene are MNHEY and SVGAGI. CDR3 DNA: TGTACCAGCATCTCCGTGGGCTATGGCTACACCTTC. This encodes CTSISVGYGYTF.

This clonotype was seen more than once but under ten times. The V gene is TRBV30, the J gene TRBJ2-3; D is possibly TRBD1 or TRBD2 (7 bases each). V was clipped by 7 bases and J by 0 bases, with 17 bases between them. The CDR3 loop spans 15 amino acids. The germline V gene has CDR1 GTSNPN and CDR2 SVGIG (reference sequence). CDR3 nucleotide sequence: TGTGCCTCAGGGGGACTACTTGTCAGCACAGATACGCAGTATTTT. Its protein is CASGGLLVSTDTQYF.

This chain uses TRBV5-1 with TRBJ1-1; TRBD1 might be the D (5 bases). This CDR3 is 15 amino acids long. Germline assignment: CDR1 SGHRS and CDR2 YFSETQ. The V and J ends lost 8 bases and 1 base respectively, with 18 bases between them. The CDR3 protein is CASARVLGTNTEAFF. The CDR3 nucleotides are TGCGCCAGTGCCAGGGTCCTGGGAACGAACACTGAAGCTTTCTTT.

This clonotype was detected a few times. V is TRBV5-1 and J is TRBJ2-1; 9 bases are shared with TRBD2. The CDR3 has 16 amino acids. CDR1 and CDR2 from the germline V gene are SGHRS and YFSETQ. V shed 0 bases and J 4 bases; nucleotides not matched to a gene: 5. The CDR3 nucleotides read TGCGCCAGCAGCTTGGGGAGCGGGGGGCTATACAATGAGCAGTTCTTC. It codes for CASSLGSGGLYNEQFF.

Ten or more counts support this clonotype. This chain uses TRBV7-3 with TRBJ2-1, with D unclear. The CDR3 runs to 12 residues. The V end was cut by 1 base, the J end by 7 bases, with 5 bases between. Germline lookup yields CDR1 SGHTA and CDR2 FQGTGA. This CDR3 is CASSLIVNEQFF. The CDR3 DNA reads TGTGCCAGCAGCTTAATTGTGAATGAGCAGTTCTTC.

This chain links TRBV6-4 with TRBJ2-1, with D possibly matching TRBD2 (6 bases). Per the germline V gene, CDR1 is MRHNA and CDR2 is SNTAGT. This CDR3 is 13 amino acids long. Trimming took off 2 bases at V and 11 bases at J, with 13 bases between the two ends. The chain's CDR3 is CASSDAGDSKQFF. The CDR3 DNA follows: TGTGCCAGCAGTGACGCTGGGGACTCCAAGCAGTTCTTC.

This chain's CDR3 is CAWSVQQGYSPLHF. DNA for the CDR3: TGTGCCTGGAGTGTACAACAGGGGTATTCACCCCTCCACTTT. The V gene is TRBV30, the J gene TRBJ1-6, with 7 positions matching TRBD1. Trimming removed 0 bases from V and 8 bases from J; junction bases left unmatched: 4. Per germline, CDR1 GTSNPN and CDR2 SVGIG (reference sequence). CDR3 size: 14 residues.

CDR3 loop: CASSQFLGQELFF. As DNA, the CDR3 is TGTGCCAGCAGCCAATTCCTCGGACAGGAGCTGTTTTTT. This chain links TRBV3-1 with TRBJ2-2; possible D gene TRBD1, 5 bases. The CDR3 has 13 residues. The germline CDR1 and CDR2 sequences are LGHDT and YNNKEL (reference sequence). V lost 2 bases to trimming and J lost 10 bases, with 11 bases between them.

CDR3 coding DNA: TGTGCCAGCGGCCGACCATGGGGCGGGGAGCTGTTTTTT. Residues: CASGRPWGGELFF. V and J are TRBV12-3 or TRBV12-4 and TRBJ2-2, with D unclear. This CDR3 has 13 amino acids. The V and J ends lost 8 bases and 7 bases respectively, with 14 bases between them.

The V and J genes are TRBV27 and TRBJ1-2, with 7 positions matching TRBD1. This CDR3 spans 16 amino acids. J was trimmed by 3 bases and V by 2 bases; bases with no gene match: 9. Germline V gives CDR1 MNHEY, CDR2 SMNVEV (reference sequence). The CDR3 nucleotides are TGTGCCAGCAGTTTAAGTGGGGACAGCCTATACTATGGCTACACCTTC. Its protein is CASSLSGDSLYYGYTF.